A selection of T cell receptor beta chains follows, all from one sample in a study of shared clonotypes between healthy human individuals. This table comes from immunoSEQ multiplex PCR, and its TCRdb copy is limited to in-frame clones, with some not included. The repertoire holds about 980,000 clones, less than 85% seen once, with 1.5% in the top ten. The sample taken for sequencing was memory CD4+ T cells sorted from blood. Receptor source: a man between 18 and 29 years old in good health. Each CDR3 is given with its conserved first and last residue. A D gene is named only where the DNA matches it firmly. Clone size is not always given. Where it is, it says once, few, many or a class for expanded clones.

v_call	clone_size	d_call	j_call	cdr3_nt	cdr3_aa
TRBV4-1	-	TRBD1	TRBJ2-7	TGCGCCAGCAGCCTAACGGGACAGGGTTTAAACGAGCAGTACTTC	CASSLTGQGLNEQYF
TRBV5-4	-	-	TRBJ2-4	TGTGCCAGCAGCTTGGTATCAGAAAAAAACATTCAGTACTTC	CASSLVSEKNIQYF
TRBV5-1	-	-	TRBJ2-2	TGCGCCAGCAAAGTAGGGGACCTTAACACCGGGGAGCTGTTTTTT	CASKVGDLNTGELFF
TRBV11-2	-	TRBD1	TRBJ2-2	TGTGCCAGCAGCTTACGGGACAGGGGCTTCCCCGGGGAGCTGTTTTTT	CASSLRDRGFPGELFF
TRBV2	-	-	TRBJ1-3	TGTGCCAGCAGTGAGTGGGCGACAAACACCATATATTTT	CASSEWATNTIYF
TRBV28	-	-	TRBJ2-5	TGTGCCAGCAGTTTAACGAGGGGGACACAAGAGACCCAGTACTTC	CASSLTRGTQETQYF
TRBV30	-	-	TRBJ1-6	TGTGCCTGGAGTTGGAGGGATTCACCCCTCCACTTT	CAWSWRDSPLHF
TRBV19	-	TRBD1	TRBJ1-5	TGTGCCAGTAAGGGTCGGGGCGAGGGGGCCAATCAGCCCCAGCATTTT	CASKGRGEGANQPQHF
TRBV14	once	TRBD1	TRBJ2-2	TGTGCCAGCAGCCAAGTGCCAGGGGGTAACGGGGAGCTGTTTTTT	CASSQVPGGNGELFF
TRBV7-8	few	TRBD1	TRBJ2-7	TGTGCCAGCAGCCTCTGGACAGGGTCCTACGAGCAGTACTTC	CASSLWTGSYEQYF
TRBV7-2	-	-	TRBJ1-2	TGTGCCAGCAGCTGGGGGGCGCTGGGGGGCGGCTACACCTTC	CASSWGALGGGYTF
TRBV23-1	-	TRBD1	TRBJ2-7	TGCGCCAGCAGTCCTCCAAGGGACAGGGGCTCCTACGAGCAGTACTTC	CASSPPRDRGSYEQYF
TRBV2	many	-	TRBJ1-1	TGTGCCAGCAGTCGAGGGAGGAACACTGAAGCTTTCTTT	CASSRGRNTEAFF
TRBV5-1	-	-	TRBJ1-5	TGCGCCAGCAGCCCCTCAGGGGCACCCAATCAGCCCCAGCATTTT	CASSPSGAPNQPQHF
TRBV2	-	-	TRBJ2-1	TGTGCCAGCAGTCCCCATAGCTCCTACAATGAGCAGTTCTTC	CASSPHSSYNEQFF
TRBV5-4	-	TRBD2	TRBJ2-5	TGTGCCAGCAGCTTGATTGCCCTAGCGGGGGAAGAGACCCAGTACTTC	CASSLIALAGEETQYF
TRBV7-2	-	-	TRBJ2-7	TGTGCCAGCAGCCACGGGACTGGGGCGTACGAGCAGTACTTC	CASSHGTGAYEQYF
TRBV6-5	-	-	TRBJ2-7	TGTGCCAGCACATGGGAAGAGAGACAGTACTTC	CASTWEERQYF
TRBV6-6	-	TRBD2	TRBJ2-2	TGTGCCAGCAGGACCGCGGGAGCCGGAGCCGGGGAGCTGTTTTTT	CASRTAGAGAGELFF
TRBV29-1	once	TRBD2	TRBJ2-5	TGCAGCTCGTCGGGGGGACAAGAGACCCAGTACTTC	CSSSGGQETQYF
TRBV4-1	-	TRBD1	TRBJ1-2	TGCGCCAGCAGCCGATGGACAGGGGGGGACTATGGCTACACCTTC	CASSRWTGGDYGYTF
TRBV2	-	TRBD2	TRBJ2-1	TGTGCCAGCAGTGGGGCGGGGGAGTCCTACAATGAGCAGTTCTTC	CASSGAGESYNEQFF
TRBV27	-	TRBD1	TRBJ1-1	TGTGCCAGCAGTTTATATCCTGGACAGGGGGCGGTTGAAGCTTTCTTT	CASSLYPGQGAVEAFF
TRBV6-1	-	-	TRBJ1-1	TGTGCCAGCAGGGCAAACATGAACACTGAAGCTTTCTTT	CASRANMNTEAFF
TRBV9	-	-	TRBJ1-2	TGTGCCAGTGGGGGCGGGATAAACTATGGCTACACCTTC	CASGGGINYGYTF
TRBV30	once	TRBD1	TRBJ1-6	TGTGCCTGGAGTGTACGGGGACAGATTTATAATTCACCCCTCCACTTT	CAWSVRGQIYNSPLHF
TRBV6-5	-	-	TRBJ2-7	TGTGCCAGCAGTTTTGGGGGACTCGGCTCCTACGAGCAGTACTTC	CASSFGGLGSYEQYF
TRBV11-3	-	-	TRBJ2-5	TGTGCCAGCAGCCTAGGGGCCCAAGAGACCCAGTACTTC	CASSLGAQETQYF
TRBV6-6	-	-	TRBJ2-7	TGTGCCAGCAGGCGACAGGTCCCCTACGAGCAGTACTTC	CASRRQVPYEQYF
TRBV2	-	TRBD1	TRBJ1-1	TGTGCCACAGAAGGGGGCTATGGCACTGAAGCTTTCTTT	CATEGGYGTEAFF
TRBV4-1	-	-	TRBJ2-5	TGCGCCAGCAGCCAAGCCCACTTAGAGACCCAGTACTTC	CASSQAHLETQYF